This T cell receptor beta chain came from a study of CD8+CD57+ T cells in acquired aplastic anemia. Profiling that covered TCR beta VDJ and CDR3 relied on genomic DNA as its template. Each CDR3 protein is one row after TCRdb ran MiXCR on the reads. The data hold approximately 180,000 distinct CDR3 sequences, with 47% observed a single time. Germline V gene sequence: CDR1 MNHNS, CDR2 SASEGT. With V trimmed by 5 bases and J by 1 base, 12 bases remained unmatched. The CDR3 extends over 18 amino acids. Patients included in sequencing had previously demonstrated CD8+CD57+ cell expansion by flow cytometry. Patients had not yet gotten any therapy when their blood was taken for sampling. This clonotype came up a few times.

The gene calls are TRBV6-1 and TRBJ2-2; TRBD1 matches at 8 bases. This clonotype originated in a human donor with aplastic anemia. Material for sequencing was sorted CD4+, CD8+, or CD8+CD57+ T cells (not recorded which) from PBMCs. The CDR3 reads CASSPLARTGWNTGELFF. The CDR3 coding sequence is TGTGCCAGCAGTCCCCTAGCCCGGACAGGGTGGAACACCGGGGAGCTGTTTTTT.